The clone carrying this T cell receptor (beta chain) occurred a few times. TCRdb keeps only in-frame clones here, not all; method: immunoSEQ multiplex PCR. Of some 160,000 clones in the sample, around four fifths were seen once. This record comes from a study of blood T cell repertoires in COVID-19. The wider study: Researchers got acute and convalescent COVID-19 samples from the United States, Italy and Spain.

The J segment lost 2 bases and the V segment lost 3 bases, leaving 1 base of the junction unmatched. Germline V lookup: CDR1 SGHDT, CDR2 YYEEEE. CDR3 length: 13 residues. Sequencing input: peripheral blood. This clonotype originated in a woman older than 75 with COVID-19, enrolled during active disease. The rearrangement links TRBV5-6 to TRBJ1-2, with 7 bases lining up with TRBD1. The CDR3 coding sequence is TGTGCCAGCAGCTGGGGACAGAACTATGGCTACACCTTC. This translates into CASSWGQNYGYTF.